These T cell receptor beta chains were read from a single sample in a study of OX40 agonist ivuxolimab in advanced cancers. Here immunoSEQ multiplex PCR was the method, and the copy in TCRdb shows in-frame clones only, minus some. The repertoire has about 17,000 clones, roughly 90% of them found once; the top ten carry roughly 27%. The sequencing here drew on CD4+ or CD8+ T cells sorted from blood, taken in a trial of the OX40 agonist ivuxolimab. These receptor sequences come from an adult with an advanced solid tumor such as melanoma, head and neck, liver or kidney cancer. The CDR3 runs from the conserved cysteine through the conserved F or W. The D gene is left open where the match is weak. Expanded clones are given a class, and other clones once, few, many or no size at all.

v_gene: TRBV13; j_gene: TRBJ1-2; d_gene: NA; abundance: once; CDR3aa: CASSLISESNYGYTF; CDR3nt: TGTGCCAGCAGCTTAATCAGTGAGAGTAACTATGGCTACACCTTC
v_gene: TRBV7-9; j_gene: TRBJ1-2; d_gene: TRBD1; abundance: NA; CDR3aa: CASSLFGQEHCGYTF; CDR3nt: TGTGCCAGCAGCTTATTCGGACAGGAGCACTGTGGCTACACCTTC
v_gene: TRBV5-6; j_gene: TRBJ1-6; d_gene: NA; abundance: NA; CDR3aa: CASSFLGSPLHF; CDR3nt: TGTGCCAGCAGCTTCCTGGGATCACCCCTCCACTTT
v_gene: TRBV6-1; j_gene: TRBJ2-1; d_gene: TRBD2; abundance: NA; CDR3aa: CASSAHSGGFWDEQFF; CDR3nt: TGTGCCAGCAGTGCACATAGCGGGGGGTTTTGGGATGAGCAGTTCTTC
v_gene: TRBV18; j_gene: TRBJ2-3; d_gene: TRBD2; abundance: NA; CDR3aa: CASSPDRGGVTDTQYF; CDR3nt: TGTGCCAGCTCACCAGATCGGGGGGGAGTCACAGATACGCAGTATTTT
v_gene: TRBV9; j_gene: TRBJ2-1; d_gene: TRBD1; abundance: NA; CDR3aa: CASSEGTGTTYNEQFF; CDR3nt: TGTGCCAGCAGCGAAGGGACAGGGACAACCTACAATGAGCAGTTCTTC
v_gene: TRBV7-9; j_gene: TRBJ2-3; d_gene: NA; abundance: NA; CDR3aa: CASSLSLTDTQYF; CDR3nt: TGTGCCAGCAGCTTGTCCCTCACAGATACGCAGTATTTT
v_gene: TRBV27; j_gene: TRBJ2-7; d_gene: NA; abundance: NA; CDR3aa: CASSPTGTQSSYEQYF; CDR3nt: TGTGCCAGCAGTCCCACCGGGACCCAGAGCTCCTACGAGCAGTACTTC
v_gene: TRBV14; j_gene: TRBJ1-1; d_gene: NA; abundance: NA; CDR3aa: CASSQWRNTEAFF; CDR3nt: TGTGCCAGCAGCCAGTGGCGGAACACTGAAGCTTTCTTT
v_gene: TRBV15; j_gene: TRBJ2-1; d_gene: NA; abundance: NA; CDR3aa: CATSGGSRDNEQFF; CDR3nt: TGTGCCACCAGCGGGGGTTCACGGGACAATGAGCAGTTCTTC
v_gene: TRBV9; j_gene: TRBJ2-1; d_gene: NA; abundance: NA; CDR3aa: CASSTDTVDEQFF; CDR3nt: TGTGCCAGCAGCACGGATACCGTCGATGAGCAGTTCTTC
v_gene: TRBV29-1; j_gene: TRBJ2-5; d_gene: TRBD1; abundance: once; CDR3aa: CSVEDGQGRPDF; CDR3nt: TGCAGCGTTGAAGACGGACAGGGGCGGCCGGACTTC
v_gene: TRBV21-1; j_gene: TRBJ1-4; d_gene: NA; abundance: NA; CDR3aa: CASSKVPATGGNEKLFF; CDR3nt: TGTGCCAGCAGCAAAGTCCCCGCCACAGGGGGCAATGAAAAACTGTTTTTT
v_gene: TRBV4-1; j_gene: TRBJ2-2; d_gene: TRBD1; abundance: NA; CDR3aa: CASSQGQGANTGELFF; CDR3nt: TGCGCCAGCAGCCAAGGACAGGGGGCGAACACCGGGGAGCTGTTTTTT
v_gene: TRBV27; j_gene: TRBJ2-7; d_gene: TRBD1; abundance: NA; CDR3aa: CASTYGTTGVYEQYF; CDR3nt: TGTGCCAGCACATATGGGACGACAGGGGTCTACGAGCAGTACTTC
v_gene: TRBV6-5; j_gene: TRBJ2-1; d_gene: TRBD2; abundance: once; CDR3aa: CASSYSLAGDNEQFF; CDR3nt: TGTGCCAGCAGTTACTCGCTAGCGGGGGACAATGAGCAGTTCTTC
v_gene: TRBV11-3; j_gene: TRBJ2-3; d_gene: NA; abundance: once; CDR3aa: CASSSYFADTQYF; CDR3nt: TGTGCCAGCAGTTCATATTTCGCGGATACGCAGTATTTT
v_gene: TRBV28; j_gene: TRBJ1-6; d_gene: NA; abundance: NA; CDR3aa: CASRDYNSPLHF; CDR3nt: TGTGCCAGCAGAGATTATAATTCACCCCTCCACTTT
v_gene: TRBV5-1; j_gene: TRBJ1-2; d_gene: TRBD1; abundance: NA; CDR3aa: CASSSGTGIDDYGYTF; CDR3nt: TGCGCCAGCAGCTCCGGGACAGGGATCGACGACTATGGCTACACCTTC
v_gene: TRBV27; j_gene: TRBJ1-1; d_gene: TRBD1; abundance: NA; CDR3aa: CASSLLGQGGHEAEAFF; CDR3nt: TGTGCCAGCAGTCTCTTGGGACAGGGCGGGCACGAAGCTGAAGCTTTCTTT
v_gene: TRBV4-1; j_gene: TRBJ1-5; d_gene: NA; abundance: NA; CDR3aa: CASSQAPQQPQHF; CDR3nt: TGCGCCAGCAGCCAAGCACCCCAGCAGCCCCAGCATTTT
v_gene: TRBV15; j_gene: TRBJ1-1; d_gene: TRBD1; abundance: NA; CDR3aa: CATSRAGTGARSTEAFF; CDR3nt: TGTGCCACCAGCAGAGCCGGGACAGGGGCCAGGAGCACTGAAGCTTTCTTT
v_gene: TRBV13; j_gene: TRBJ2-1; d_gene: NA; abundance: NA; CDR3aa: CASSFSETAYNEQFF; CDR3nt: TGTGCCAGCAGCTTTTCGGAGACAGCCTACAATGAGCAGTTCTTC
v_gene: TRBV5-4; j_gene: TRBJ2-5; d_gene: TRBD2; abundance: NA; CDR3aa: CASRGGEETQYF; CDR3nt: TGTGCCAGCCGGGGAGGGGAAGAGACCCAGTACTTC
v_gene: TRBV27; j_gene: TRBJ2-5; d_gene: NA; abundance: NA; CDR3aa: CANQRDPDRYQETQYF; CDR3nt: TGTGCCAACCAGAGGGACCCTGACAGGTACCAAGAGACCCAGTACTTC
v_gene: TRBV7-6; j_gene: TRBJ2-7; d_gene: TRBD1; abundance: NA; CDR3aa: CASSRWTGGNEQYF; CDR3nt: TGTGCCAGCAGCAGATGGACAGGGGGTAACGAGCAGTACTTC
v_gene: TRBV4-1; j_gene: TRBJ1-1; d_gene: NA; abundance: NA; CDR3aa: CASSPYRAANTEAFF; CDR3nt: TGCGCCAGCAGCCCGTACCGGGCAGCGAACACTGAAGCTTTCTTT
v_gene: TRBV7-6; j_gene: TRBJ2-7; d_gene: TRBD1; abundance: NA; CDR3aa: CASSLAQVRGPTYEQYF; CDR3nt: TGTGCCAGCAGCTTAGCGCAGGTCAGGGGGCCGACCTACGAGCAGTACTTC
v_gene: TRBV7-9; j_gene: TRBJ2-1; d_gene: TRBD1; abundance: NA; CDR3aa: CASSLRQGAGDEQFF; CDR3nt: TGTGCCAGCAGCCTGAGACAGGGGGCTGGTGATGAGCAGTTCTTC
v_gene: TRBV29-1; j_gene: TRBJ1-2; d_gene: NA; abundance: NA; CDR3aa: CSVEARREQPVWGYGYTF; CDR3nt: TGCAGCGTTGAAGCGCGGCGGGAACAACCCGTTTGGGGTTATGGCTACACCTTC
v_gene: TRBV7-8; j_gene: TRBJ1-2; d_gene: NA; abundance: NA; CDR3aa: CASTLMLGPDYGYTF; CDR3nt: TGTGCCAGCACCCTTATGTTAGGGCCGGACTATGGCTACACCTTC
v_gene: TRBV9; j_gene: TRBJ2-7; d_gene: NA; abundance: NA; CDR3aa: CASSSPDQGDYEQYF; CDR3nt: TGTGCCAGCAGCTCTCCGGATCAGGGCGATTACGAGCAGTACTTC
v_gene: TRBV7-9; j_gene: TRBJ2-7; d_gene: NA; abundance: NA; CDR3aa: CASSSDYEQYF; CDR3nt: TGTGCCAGCAGCTCCGATTACGAGCAGTACTTC
v_gene: TRBV5-8; j_gene: TRBJ2-3; d_gene: TRBD2; abundance: NA; CDR3aa: CASSRKTRGGGTDTQYF; CDR3nt: TGTGCCAGCAGCCGTAAGACGCGGGGGGGAGGCACAGATACGCAGTATTTT
v_gene: TRBV4-1; j_gene: TRBJ2-1; d_gene: TRBD1; abundance: NA; CDR3aa: CASSPYDTGANNEQFF; CDR3nt: TGCGCCAGCAGCCCTTACGACACAGGGGCTAACAATGAGCAGTTCTTC
v_gene: TRBV4-1; j_gene: TRBJ1-1; d_gene: NA; abundance: NA; CDR3aa: CASSQEGLRDTEAFF; CDR3nt: TGCGCCAGCAGCCAAGAGGGGTTACGTGACACTGAAGCTTTCTTT
v_gene: TRBV11-2; j_gene: TRBJ1-2; d_gene: NA; abundance: NA; CDR3aa: CASSLGGANYGYTF; CDR3nt: TGTGCCAGCAGTTTAGGGGGGGCGAACTATGGCTACACCTTC
v_gene: TRBV29-1; j_gene: TRBJ1-5; d_gene: NA; abundance: NA; CDR3aa: CSVEFPNQPQHF; CDR3nt: TGCAGCGTTGAGTTTCCAAATCAGCCCCAGCATTTT
v_gene: TRBV2; j_gene: TRBJ1-2; d_gene: TRBD1; abundance: NA; CDR3aa: CASSEDRVYGYTF; CDR3nt: TGTGCCAGCAGTGAGGACAGGGTCTATGGCTACACCTTC
v_gene: TRBV9; j_gene: TRBJ2-3; d_gene: NA; abundance: NA; CDR3aa: CASSGSTDTQYF; CDR3nt: TGTGCCAGCAGCGGCAGCACAGATACGCAGTATTTT
v_gene: TRBV5-6; j_gene: TRBJ1-6; d_gene: TRBD1; abundance: NA; CDR3aa: CASSSAGGIEFWSPLHF; CDR3nt: TGTGCCAGCAGCTCAGCAGGGGGCATAGAGTTTTGGTCACCCCTCCACTTT
v_gene: TRBV9; j_gene: TRBJ1-2; d_gene: NA; abundance: NA; CDR3aa: CASSAHGGGGYTF; CDR3nt: TGTGCCAGCAGCGCTCATGGGGGAGGTGGCTACACCTTC
v_gene: TRBV11-2; j_gene: TRBJ2-7; d_gene: NA; abundance: NA; CDR3aa: CASSLPLGEQYF; CDR3nt: TGTGCCAGCAGCCTTCCATTGGGCGAGCAGTACTTC
v_gene: TRBV4-1; j_gene: TRBJ2-5; d_gene: NA; abundance: NA; CDR3aa: CASSQLQGFQETQYF; CDR3nt: TGCGCCAGCAGCCAACTACAGGGCTTCCAAGAGACCCAGTACTTC
v_gene: TRBV9; j_gene: TRBJ2-3; d_gene: TRBD2; abundance: NA; CDR3aa: CASSTSGLAGLRSTDTQYF; CDR3nt: TGTGCCAGCAGCACTAGTGGACTAGCGGGGTTGAGAAGCACAGATACGCAGTATTTT
v_gene: TRBV5-1; j_gene: TRBJ2-7; d_gene: TRBD1; abundance: NA; CDR3aa: CASSLLTGTPSSSYEQYF; CDR3nt: TGCGCCAGCAGCTTACTGACAGGGACCCCGTCAAGCTCCTACGAGCAGTACTTC
v_gene: TRBV10-3; j_gene: TRBJ2-7; d_gene: TRBD2; abundance: once; CDR3aa: CASRAFSGGSYEQYF; CDR3nt: TGTGCCTCCCGGGCATTTAGCGGGGGCTCCTACGAGCAGTACTTC
v_gene: TRBV6-5; j_gene: TRBJ1-5; d_gene: NA; abundance: NA; CDR3aa: CASSNKGSNQPQHF; CDR3nt: TGTGCCAGCAGTAATAAGGGTAGCAATCAGCCCCAGCATTTT
v_gene: TRBV10-3; j_gene: TRBJ1-1; d_gene: NA; abundance: NA; CDR3aa: CAISGERGTEAFF; CDR3nt: TGTGCCATCAGTGGCGAGAGGGGCACTGAAGCTTTCTTT
v_gene: TRBV27; j_gene: TRBJ1-2; d_gene: NA; abundance: NA; CDR3aa: CASSLTGNGYTF; CDR3nt: TGTGCCAGCAGTTTAACTGGAAATGGCTACACCTTC
v_gene: TRBV5-1; j_gene: TRBJ1-1; d_gene: NA; abundance: once; CDR3aa: CASSDPGLEAEAFF; CDR3nt: TGCGCCAGCAGCGACCCAGGGTTAGAAGCTGAAGCTTTCTTT
v_gene: TRBV14; j_gene: TRBJ2-2; d_gene: NA; abundance: NA; CDR3aa: CASSRDFMTGELFF; CDR3nt: TGTGCCAGCAGCAGGGACTTTATGACCGGGGAGCTGTTTTTT
v_gene: TRBV6-6; j_gene: TRBJ1-2; d_gene: NA; abundance: NA; CDR3aa: CASSYSEGFSNYGYTF; CDR3nt: TGTGCCAGCAGTTACTCGGAGGGGTTCAGTAACTATGGCTACACCTTC
v_gene: TRBV5-1; j_gene: TRBJ1-1; d_gene: NA; abundance: NA; CDR3aa: CASSLSKGPEAFF; CDR3nt: TGCGCCAGCAGCTTGAGCAAGGGACCTGAAGCTTTCTTT
v_gene: TRBV7-2; j_gene: TRBJ2-1; d_gene: NA; abundance: NA; CDR3aa: CASSIAGWTGDEQFF; CDR3nt: TGTGCCAGCAGCATAGCAGGGTGGACGGGAGATGAGCAGTTCTTC